This T cell receptor (beta chain) appears in the sequencing data of a study of blood T cell repertoires in COVID-19. Study background: The origin of the acute and convalescent COVID-19 samples was the United States, Italy and Spain.

The authors' processing: Researchers report that nucleated cell counts were estimated from reference gene primer amplification. Sequencing was performed with immunoSEQ multiplex PCR; in TCRdb, only in-frame clones are kept and a portion is missing. Clone size and the V and J calls come from that table; the DNA yielded D and trimming. Here the sample spans tens of thousands of clones, roughly 80% being singletons. Germline V gives CDR1 LNHDA, CDR2 SQIVND (reference sequence). With V trimmed by 10 bases and J by 6 bases, 8 bases remained unmatched. The CDR3 extends over 13 amino acids. This clone was observed a handful of times.

What was sequenced was peripheral blood. The genes are TRBV19 and TRBJ2-2; 7 nucleotides agree with TRBD2. The TCR sequence derives from an elderly woman with active or convalescent COVID-19. For the CDR3, the DNA is TGTGCCACCACCATACGGGGGGCCGGGGAGCTGTTTTTT. Amino acids: CATTIRGAGELFF.